The rows below give T cell receptor beta chains drawn from one sample of a study of blood T cell repertoires in COVID-19. The assay was immunoSEQ multiplex PCR, and TCRdb's table has in-frame clones only and misses some. Among about 360,000 clones, around 90% were seen once, and the ten largest hold approximately 2%. Specimen: PBMCs or T cells enriched from blood (not recorded which). Receptors were obtained from a woman in her thirties or forties with acute COVID-19. The CDR3 runs from the conserved cysteine through the conserved F or W. Fields, in order: J gene, V gene, clone size, D gene, CDR3 DNA, CDR3 protein. The D gene is left open where the match is weak. Size tells how often a clone was seen (once, few, many) or the class of an expanded clone, and some rows leave it out.

j_gene: TRBJ1-5
v_gene: TRBV6-5
abundance: .
d_gene: .
CDR3nt: TGTGCCAGCAGTTTTTCGGTGGGGGGAGGGCAGCCCCAGCATTTT
CDR3aa: CASSFSVGGGQPQHF

j_gene: TRBJ2-2
v_gene: TRBV4-1
abundance: .
d_gene: TRBD2
CDR3nt: TGCGCCAGCAGCCAAGACCCTAGCGGGGGGAACACCGGGGAGCTGTTTTTT
CDR3aa: CASSQDPSGGNTGELFF

j_gene: TRBJ1-1
v_gene: TRBV18
abundance: .
d_gene: .
CDR3nt: TGTGCCAGCTCACCCTCCCACCGGACGGGAAACACTGAAGCTTTCTTT
CDR3aa: CASSPSHRTGNTEAFF

j_gene: TRBJ2-5
v_gene: TRBV18
abundance: .
d_gene: TRBD2
CDR3nt: TGTGCCAGCTCACCAGCTAGCGGGGAGACCCAGTACTTC
CDR3aa: CASSPASGETQYF

j_gene: TRBJ1-1
v_gene: TRBV7-9
abundance: .
d_gene: .
CDR3nt: TGTGCCAGCAGCCCCTCAGGGATAGGGAACACTGAAGCTTTCTTT
CDR3aa: CASSPSGIGNTEAFF

j_gene: TRBJ1-2
v_gene: TRBV7-2
abundance: .
d_gene: .
CDR3nt: TGTGCCAGCAGCTTTGCGGCGGGTGGCTATGGCTACACCTTC
CDR3aa: CASSFAAGGYGYTF

j_gene: TRBJ2-1
v_gene: TRBV13
abundance: .
d_gene: TRBD2
CDR3nt: TGTGCCAGCAGCTCCCCGGGGGGGTACAATGAGCAGTTCTTC
CDR3aa: CASSSPGGYNEQFF

j_gene: TRBJ1-4
v_gene: TRBV19
abundance: .
d_gene: .
CDR3nt: TGTGCCAGTAGTATGGCGGCGTCAACTAATGAAAAACTGTTTTTT
CDR3aa: CASSMAASTNEKLFF

j_gene: TRBJ1-1
v_gene: TRBV19
abundance: .
d_gene: TRBD1
CDR3nt: TGTGCCAGTAGTGCCCCCGACAGGGGTCCTGAAGCTTTCTTT
CDR3aa: CASSAPDRGPEAFF

j_gene: TRBJ1-2
v_gene: TRBV20-1
abundance: once
d_gene: .
CDR3nt: TGCAGTGCTAGTATACGGCGGAACTATGGCTACACCTTC
CDR3aa: CSASIRRNYGYTF

j_gene: TRBJ1-6
v_gene: TRBV5-1
abundance: .
d_gene: .
CDR3nt: TGCGCCAGCAGCTTGACAGGTCAAGCCTATAATTCACCCCTCCACTTT
CDR3aa: CASSLTGQAYNSPLHF

j_gene: TRBJ1-2
v_gene: TRBV5-6
abundance: .
d_gene: .
CDR3nt: TGTGCCAGCAGGACTGGACAGATCTATGGCTACACCTTC
CDR3aa: CASRTGQIYGYTF

j_gene: TRBJ2-7
v_gene: TRBV5-6
abundance: .
d_gene: .
CDR3nt: TGTGCCAGCAGCTCCCCGACTAAAGCCTACGAGCAGTACTTC
CDR3aa: CASSSPTKAYEQYF

j_gene: TRBJ1-3
v_gene: TRBV13
abundance: .
d_gene: TRBD1
CDR3nt: TGTGCCAGCAGCTTGGGACAGCCAGACACCATATATTTT
CDR3aa: CASSLGQPDTIYF

j_gene: TRBJ2-5
v_gene: TRBV6-5
abundance: .
d_gene: .
CDR3nt: TGTGCCGCCCTACCCCCTGGCGGGGTACAAGAGACCCAGTACTTC
CDR3aa: CAALPPGGVQETQYF

j_gene: TRBJ1-1
v_gene: TRBV19
abundance: .
d_gene: .
CDR3nt: TGTGCCAGTAGTATAGGTAACAGCAACACTGAAGCTTTCTTT
CDR3aa: CASSIGNSNTEAFF

j_gene: TRBJ2-7
v_gene: TRBV27
abundance: .
d_gene: TRBD2
CDR3nt: TGTGCCAGCAGTGCGAGCCTAGCGGTTAGCTCCTACGAGCAGTACTTC
CDR3aa: CASSASLAVSSYEQYF

j_gene: TRBJ2-3
v_gene: TRBV7-2
abundance: .
d_gene: TRBD2
CDR3nt: TGTGCCAGCAGCTCCGGACTAGCGCCAGATACGCAGTATTTT
CDR3aa: CASSSGLAPDTQYF

j_gene: TRBJ1-1
v_gene: TRBV10-3
abundance: .
d_gene: .
CDR3nt: TGTGCCACCAAATCCCCCCTGGGGGCCACTGAAGCTTTCTTT
CDR3aa: CATKSPLGATEAFF

j_gene: TRBJ2-5
v_gene: TRBV2
abundance: .
d_gene: TRBD2
CDR3nt: TGTGCCAGCAGTGGACTAGCGGGGGGCCTAGAGACCCAGTACTTC
CDR3aa: CASSGLAGGLETQYF

j_gene: TRBJ2-3
v_gene: TRBV11-2
abundance: .
d_gene: .
CDR3nt: TGTGCCAGCAGCCGAAATACCCCGCCAGGGTCAGATACGCAGTATTTT
CDR3aa: CASSRNTPPGSDTQYF

j_gene: TRBJ2-1
v_gene: TRBV13
abundance: .
d_gene: TRBD1
CDR3nt: TGTGCCAGCAGCTCCTACCACCGGGACAGGGACTATGAGCAGTTCTTC
CDR3aa: CASSSYHRDRDYEQFF

j_gene: TRBJ1-3
v_gene: TRBV10-3
abundance: few
d_gene: .
CDR3nt: TGTGCCATCAGTGAGTCCCGGCGCCCGGCTAGTGGAAACACCATATATTTT
CDR3aa: CAISESRRPASGNTIYF

j_gene: TRBJ2-1
v_gene: TRBV5-1
abundance: .
d_gene: TRBD1
CDR3nt: TGCGCCAGCAGCTTGGGGACAGGGGGCTCCTACAATGAGCAGTTCTTC
CDR3aa: CASSLGTGGSYNEQFF

j_gene: TRBJ1-3
v_gene: TRBV3-1/TRBV3-2
abundance: .
d_gene: .
CDR3nt: TGTGCCAGCAGCCTTACAGGGACTGGAAACACCATATATTTT
CDR3aa: CASSLTGTGNTIYF

j_gene: TRBJ2-7
v_gene: TRBV11-2
abundance: .
d_gene: .
CDR3nt: TGTGCCAGCAGCCCGCTCCCGGGTTCTGGCGAGCAGTACTTC
CDR3aa: CASSPLPGSGEQYF

j_gene: TRBJ1-1
v_gene: TRBV27
abundance: .
d_gene: TRBD1
CDR3nt: TGTGCCAGCAACACGGGACAGGGGAAGGCTGAAGCTTTCTTT
CDR3aa: CASNTGQGKAEAFF

j_gene: TRBJ1-6
v_gene: TRBV14
abundance: once
d_gene: .
CDR3nt: TGTGCCAGCAGCCAAGATCTTGGGCGTCGGAATTCACCCCTCCACTTT
CDR3aa: CASSQDLGRRNSPLHF

j_gene: TRBJ1-2
v_gene: TRBV11-2
abundance: .
d_gene: .
CDR3nt: TGTGCCAGCAGCCTACCGGGGGGGGACTATGGCTACACCTTC
CDR3aa: CASSLPGGDYGYTF

j_gene: TRBJ1-2
v_gene: TRBV12-3/TRBV12-4
abundance: .
d_gene: TRBD1
CDR3nt: TGTGCCAGCAGACAAGGGACAGCATATGGCTACACCTTC
CDR3aa: CASRQGTAYGYTF

j_gene: TRBJ2-3
v_gene: TRBV5-1
abundance: .
d_gene: .
CDR3nt: TGCGCCAGCAGCGTACCAGGACAGAGCACAGATACGCAGTATTTT
CDR3aa: CASSVPGQSTDTQYF

j_gene: TRBJ2-5
v_gene: TRBV2
abundance: .
d_gene: TRBD2
CDR3nt: TGTGCCAGCACTGAGACTAGCGGGGGTCCAGGGACCCAGTACTTC
CDR3aa: CASTETSGGPGTQYF

j_gene: TRBJ1-6
v_gene: TRBV2
abundance: .
d_gene: .
CDR3nt: TGTGCCAGCAGTGGGGCAGCTAATTCATCCCTCCACTTT
CDR3aa: CASSGAANSSLHF

j_gene: TRBJ1-6
v_gene: TRBV5-1
abundance: .
d_gene: TRBD1
CDR3nt: TGCGCCAGCAGCAGGGCGACAGGGAATAATTCACCCCTCCACTTT
CDR3aa: CASSRATGNNSPLHF

j_gene: TRBJ1-6
v_gene: TRBV4-1
abundance: .
d_gene: TRBD1
CDR3nt: TGCGCCAGCAGCCATGGACAGGGTGGTCGTGGTTCACCCCTCCACTTT
CDR3aa: CASSHGQGGRGSPLHF

j_gene: TRBJ1-6
v_gene: TRBV30
abundance: few
d_gene: .
CDR3nt: TGTGCCTGGAGTGCCCCCGGGGGTACTAATTCACCCCTCCACTTT
CDR3aa: CAWSAPGGTNSPLHF

j_gene: TRBJ2-7
v_gene: TRBV2
abundance: .
d_gene: .
CDR3nt: TGTGCCAGCAGTGAGCTGGGGGGTCCCCTGTACGAGCAGTACTTC
CDR3aa: CASSELGGPLYEQYF

j_gene: TRBJ2-1
v_gene: TRBV10-1
abundance: .
d_gene: .
CDR3nt: TGCGCCAGCAGTGAGTCCGGAGGCTACAATGAGCAGTTCTTC
CDR3aa: CASSESGGYNEQFF

j_gene: TRBJ2-2
v_gene: TRBV5-1
abundance: .
d_gene: .
CDR3nt: TGCGCCAGCAGCTTGGTTTCTGACGGGGGAGGCGGGGAGCTGTTTTTT
CDR3aa: CASSLVSDGGGGELFF

j_gene: TRBJ1-6
v_gene: TRBV2
abundance: .
d_gene: .
CDR3nt: TGTGCCAGCAGCGAGGACTCCTATAATTCACCCCTCCACTTT
CDR3aa: CASSEDSYNSPLHF

j_gene: TRBJ2-7
v_gene: TRBV30
abundance: .
d_gene: .
CDR3nt: TGTGCCTGGAGTGCACGAGGGCAAGAGCAGTACTTC
CDR3aa: CAWSARGQEQYF

j_gene: TRBJ1-6
v_gene: TRBV7-8
abundance: .
d_gene: .
CDR3nt: TGTGCCAGCAGCGTAAGACAGGATTCACCCCTCCACTTT
CDR3aa: CASSVRQDSPLHF

j_gene: TRBJ1-1
v_gene: TRBV4-1
abundance: .
d_gene: TRBD1
CDR3nt: TGCGCCAGCAGCCAAGTTCAGGGGGCCTCGGGGGCGGAAGCTTTCTTT
CDR3aa: CASSQVQGASGAEAFF

j_gene: TRBJ1-1
v_gene: TRBV29-1
abundance: .
d_gene: TRBD1
CDR3nt: TGCAGCGTTCCCGGACAGGGAACTGAAGCTTTCTTT
CDR3aa: CSVPGQGTEAFF

j_gene: TRBJ1-5
v_gene: TRBV19
abundance: .
d_gene: .
CDR3nt: TGTGCCAGTAGTATAAAGGTTGGGCCGCAGCCCCAGCATTTT
CDR3aa: CASSIKVGPQPQHF

j_gene: TRBJ1-2
v_gene: TRBV11-2
abundance: once
d_gene: TRBD1
CDR3nt: TGTGCCAGCAGCAACAGGGGGCATTCCCCCCACGAGGGCTACACCTTC
CDR3aa: CASSNRGHSPHEGYTF

j_gene: TRBJ1-4
v_gene: TRBV2
abundance: once
d_gene: .
CDR3nt: TGTGCCAGCAGTGAAAGTTTAGGACAGCGAGCAACTAATGAAAAACTGTTTTTT
CDR3aa: CASSESLGQRATNEKLFF

j_gene: TRBJ1-4
v_gene: TRBV6-2/TRBV6-3
abundance: .
d_gene: TRBD1
CDR3nt: TGTGCCAGCAGCAACGACAGGGGTGGGGAAAAACTGTTTTTT
CDR3aa: CASSNDRGGEKLFF

j_gene: TRBJ1-3
v_gene: TRBV7-9
abundance: .
d_gene: .
CDR3nt: TGTGCCAGCAGCGAATCAGGGACTGGAAACACCATATATTTT
CDR3aa: CASSESGTGNTIYF

j_gene: TRBJ2-5
v_gene: TRBV7-6
abundance: few
d_gene: TRBD1
CDR3nt: TGTGCCAGCAGCCTAGGGACAGGGGGCTCTGAGACCCAGTACTTC
CDR3aa: CASSLGTGGSETQYF

j_gene: TRBJ2-7
v_gene: TRBV13
abundance: .
d_gene: .
CDR3nt: TGTGCCAGCAGCTTAAGGGGCAGCCTCTACGAGCAGTACTTC
CDR3aa: CASSLRGSLYEQYF

j_gene: TRBJ1-1
v_gene: TRBV10-3
abundance: .
d_gene: TRBD1
CDR3nt: TGTGCCATCAGTCCGGGACAGGGCGAGAGCACTGAAGCTTTCTTT
CDR3aa: CAISPGQGESTEAFF